Described below is a single T cell receptor (beta chain) sequence and its context. Its antigen is not identified. Here immunoSEQ multiplex PCR was the method, and the copy in TCRdb shows in-frame clones only, minus some. The profile covers roughly 48,000 clones, with about 90% appearing a single time and about 45% taken by the ten largest. The data originate from a study of OX40 agonist ivuxolimab in advanced cancers. Study at large: Dose-escalation patients' cancers were hepatocellular carcinoma, melanoma, renal cell or head and neck cancer. Study findings and constraints: Clonal expansion by week 6 occurred in CD4+ and CD8+ blood T cells (at 0.1 to 3.0 mg/kg).

Peripheral blood came from all dose cohorts at three timepoints. With V trimmed by 5 bases and J by 0 bases, 7 bases remained unmatched. The germline gives CDR1 SGHAT, CDR2 FQNNGV. The CDR3 is 15 amino acids. Here the sequenced sample was CD4+ or CD8+ T cells sorted from blood, taken in a trial of the OX40 agonist ivuxolimab. The chain employs TRBV11-2 and TRBJ2-7; TRBD2 matches 7 bases. This receptor was taken from an adult with an advanced solid tumor such as melanoma, head and neck, liver or kidney cancer. Here the CDR3 reads CASSPGEGLSYEQYF. In DNA form, the CDR3 reads TGTGCCAGCAGCCCCGGGGAGGGGCTCTCCTACGAGCAGTACTTC.